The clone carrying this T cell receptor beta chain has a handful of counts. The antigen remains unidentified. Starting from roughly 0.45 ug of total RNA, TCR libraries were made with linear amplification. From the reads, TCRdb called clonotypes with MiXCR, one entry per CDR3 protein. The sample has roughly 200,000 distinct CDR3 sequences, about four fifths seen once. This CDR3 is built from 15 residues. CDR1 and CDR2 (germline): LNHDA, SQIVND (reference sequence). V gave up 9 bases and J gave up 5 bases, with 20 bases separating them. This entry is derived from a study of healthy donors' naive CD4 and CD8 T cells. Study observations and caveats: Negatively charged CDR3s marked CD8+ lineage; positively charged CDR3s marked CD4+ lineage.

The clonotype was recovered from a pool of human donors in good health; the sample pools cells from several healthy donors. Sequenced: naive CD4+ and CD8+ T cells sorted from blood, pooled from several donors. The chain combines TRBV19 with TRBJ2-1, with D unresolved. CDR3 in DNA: TGTGCCAGCCGTTCTACGTGGGCCCGGAACAATGAGCAGTTCTTC. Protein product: CASRSTWARNNEQFF.